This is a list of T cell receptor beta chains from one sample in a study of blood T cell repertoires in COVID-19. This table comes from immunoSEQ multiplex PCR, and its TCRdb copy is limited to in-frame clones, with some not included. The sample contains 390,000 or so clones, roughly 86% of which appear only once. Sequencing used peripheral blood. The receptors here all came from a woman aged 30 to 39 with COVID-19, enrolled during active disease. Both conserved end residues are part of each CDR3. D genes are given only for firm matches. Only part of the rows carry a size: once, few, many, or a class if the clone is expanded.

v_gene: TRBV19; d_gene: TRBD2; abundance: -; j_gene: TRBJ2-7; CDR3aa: CASSLGLAAYEQYF; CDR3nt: TGTGCCAGTAGTCTCGGACTAGCGGCCTACGAGCAGTACTTC
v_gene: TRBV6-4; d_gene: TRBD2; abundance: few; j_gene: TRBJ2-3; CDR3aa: CASSAAGDTDTQYF; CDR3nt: TGTGCCAGCAGCGCAGCGGGAGACACAGATACGCAGTATTTT
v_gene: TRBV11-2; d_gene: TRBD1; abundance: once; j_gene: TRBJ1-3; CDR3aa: CASSLRDRVWGSSGNTIYF; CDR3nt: TGTGCCAGCAGCCTACGGGACAGGGTTTGGGGGAGCTCTGGAAACACCATATATTTT
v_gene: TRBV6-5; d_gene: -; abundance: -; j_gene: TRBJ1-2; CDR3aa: CASSPGRNGRGGYTF; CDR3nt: TGTGCCAGCAGCCCCGGACGGAATGGACGGGGTGGCTACACCTTC
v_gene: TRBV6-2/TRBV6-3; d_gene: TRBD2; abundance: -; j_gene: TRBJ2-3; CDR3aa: CASSYLAGTDTQYF; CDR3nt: TGTGCCAGCAGTTACCTAGCGGGGACAGATACGCAGTATTTT
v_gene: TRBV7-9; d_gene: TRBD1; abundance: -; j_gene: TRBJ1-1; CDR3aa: CASDGQGLIGTEAFF; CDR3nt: TGTGCCAGCGACGGACAGGGGTTGATCGGGACTGAAGCTTTCTTT
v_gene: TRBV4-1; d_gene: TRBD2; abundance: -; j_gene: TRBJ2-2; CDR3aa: CASSQAPSGRVGVNTGELFF; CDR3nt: TGCGCCAGCAGCCAAGCTCCCAGCGGGAGGGTAGGGGTGAACACCGGGGAGCTGTTTTTT
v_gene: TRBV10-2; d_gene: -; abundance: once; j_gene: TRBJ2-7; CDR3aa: CASLDSTFSYEQYF; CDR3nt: TGCGCCAGCCTTGACAGCACGTTCTCCTACGAGCAGTACTTC
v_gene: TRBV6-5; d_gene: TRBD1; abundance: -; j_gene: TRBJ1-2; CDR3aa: CASSRQGPSGYTF; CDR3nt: TGTGCCAGCAGCCGACAGGGCCCATCTGGCTACACCTTC
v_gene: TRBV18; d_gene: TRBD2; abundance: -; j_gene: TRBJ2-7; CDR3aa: CASSPASGNYEQYF; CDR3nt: TGTGCCAGCTCACCAGCTAGCGGGAACTACGAGCAGTACTTC
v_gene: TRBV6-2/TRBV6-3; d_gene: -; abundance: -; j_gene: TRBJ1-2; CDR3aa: CASSTPSGGAYGYTF; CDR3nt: TGTGCCAGCAGTACCCCCTCGGGGGGCGCCTATGGCTACACCTTC
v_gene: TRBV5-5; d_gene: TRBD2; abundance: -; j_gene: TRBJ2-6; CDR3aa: CASSLAAGRVSGANVLTF; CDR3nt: TGTGCCAGCAGCTTGGCGGCAGGGAGGGTCTCTGGGGCCAACGTCCTGACTTTC
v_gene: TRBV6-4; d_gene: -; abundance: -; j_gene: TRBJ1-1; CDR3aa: CASRREMNTEAFF; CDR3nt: TGTGCCAGCAGACGAGAGATGAACACTGAAGCTTTCTTT
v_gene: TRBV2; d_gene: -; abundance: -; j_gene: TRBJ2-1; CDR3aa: CASSWGDNGIF; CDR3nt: TGTGCCAGCTCCTGGGGCGATAATGGGATCTTC
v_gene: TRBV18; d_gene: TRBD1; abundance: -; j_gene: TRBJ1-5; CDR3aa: CASSDRGQGNQPQHF; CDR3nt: TGTGCCAGCTCAGACAGGGGCCAGGGCAATCAGCCCCAGCATTTT
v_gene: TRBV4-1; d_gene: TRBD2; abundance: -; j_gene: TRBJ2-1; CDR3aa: CASSRTSGRGNEQFF; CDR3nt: TGCGCCAGCAGCCGGACTAGCGGGAGAGGGAATGAGCAGTTCTTC
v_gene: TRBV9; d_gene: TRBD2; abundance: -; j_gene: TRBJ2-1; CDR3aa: CASSPRTSGRGSGEQFF; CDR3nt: TGTGCCAGCAGCCCGCGGACTAGCGGGAGGGGGAGCGGTGAGCAGTTCTTC
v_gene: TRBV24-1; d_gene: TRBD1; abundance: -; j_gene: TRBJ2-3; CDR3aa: CATSDLGTATDTQYF; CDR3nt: TGTGCCACCAGTGATTTGGGGACAGCCACAGATACGCAGTATTTT